This T cell receptor (beta chain) was observed in a study of T cell clonotyping in hematopoietic cell transplantation. The germline CDR1 and CDR2 sequences are LNHDA and SQIVND (reference sequence). The CDR3 extends over 17 amino acids. The V end lost 5 bases, the J end lost 5 bases, and 21 bases lay between the germline ends. The assay was immunoSEQ multiplex PCR, and TCRdb's table has in-frame clones only and misses some. The profile covers roughly 28,000 clones, with about 92% appearing a single time and 2% to 2.5% taken by the ten largest. Time point defined: recipient sample about 28 days before transplant, after cytoreduction.

This sequence originates from a middle-aged man with acute myeloid leukemia. Some clones in this sample may be carry-over from other donors' samples. Sequencing was performed on peripheral blood mononuclear cells, taken before stem cell transplant. The rearrangement joins TRBV19 to TRBJ2-2; tentatively, D is TRBD1 or TRBD2 (7 bases each). The CDR3, as DNA: TGTGCCAGTAGTGTTGAGGGAGGGGGCAGGAGGACCGGGGAGCTGTTTTTT. It yields the protein CASSVEGGGRRTGELFF. The full variable domain, its missing parts supplied by reference TRBV19 and TRBJ2-2, is DGGITQSPKYLFRKEGQNVTLSCEQNLNHDAMYWYRQDPGQGLRLIYYSQIVNDFQKGDIAEGYSVSREKKESFPLTVTSAQKNPTAFYLCASSVEGGGRRTGELFFGEGSRLTVL.